These 17 T cell receptor beta chains were all obtained from the same sample, sequenced in a study of siplizumab effects on memory and regulatory T cells. This table comes from immunoSEQ multiplex PCR, and its TCRdb copy is limited to in-frame clones, with some not included. The sample holds approximately 40,000 clones; around 89% are singletons and the top ten take 0.25%. Sequenced sample: naive CD4+ T cells sorted from blood. The receptors were sampled from a human donor in good health.

This clone was detected a few times. This sequence joins TRBV2 and TRBJ1-1, with D unclear. Germline loops: CDR1 SNHLY, CDR2 FYNNEI. CDR3 length: 13 amino acids. Trimming took 7 bases from V and 5 from J, leaving 14 bases between them. The CDR3 sequence is CASNGERRTEAFF. The CDR3 DNA follows: TGTGCCAGCAATGGGGAGAGGAGAACTGAAGCTTTCTTT.

The V call is TRBV6-4, the J call TRBJ1-1; unclear D gene. Trimming cost V 0 bases and J 10 bases, with 9 bases left between them. The CDR3 is made up of 12 amino acids. CDR1 and CDR2 (germline): MRHNA, SNTAGT. DNA for the CDR3: TGTGCCAGCAGTGACTCGGGAGGGTTAGCTTTCTTT. This sequence encodes CASSDSGGLAFF.

The chain joins TRBV6-4 to TRBJ2-3; D tentatively reads TRBD1 or TRBD2 (5 bases each). The CDR3 loop spans 14 amino acids. V shed 6 bases and J shed 0 bases, with 10 bases lying between them. CDR1 is MRHNA and CDR2 is SNTAGT in the germline V gene. Here the CDR3 reads CASSRGDSTDTQYF. DNA of the CDR3: TGTGCCAGCAGCCGTGGGGACAGCACAGATACGCAGTATTTT.

The V gene is TRBV5-5, the J gene TRBJ2-2; D might be TRBD2 (7 bases). V lost 4 bases to trimming and J lost 4 bases, with 20 bases between them. CDR3 length equals 17 residues. Germline V lookup: CDR1 SGHKS, CDR2 YYEKEE (reference sequence). CDR3: CASSPPWRGGPTGELFF. The CDR3 bases are TGTGCCAGCAGCCCCCCTTGGAGGGGGGGCCCCACCGGGGAGCTGTTTTTT.

The V and J genes are TRBV18 and TRBJ2-7; D is tentatively TRBD1 or TRBD2 (5 bases each). The germline V and J ends were trimmed by 2 bases and 5 bases, with 13 bases remaining between them. CDR1 KGHSH and CDR2 LQKENI come from the germline V gene. This CDR3 region has 14 residues. The CDR3 coding sequence is TGTGCCAGCTCACCAACTCGGGGCCGGGACGAGCAGTACTTC. Translation: CASSPTRGRDEQYF.

The rearrangement links TRBV5-1 to TRBJ1-2, with 11 positions matching TRBD1. CDR3 length equals 17 residues. Looked up from germline, CDR1 is SGHRS and CDR2 is YFSETQ. The V segment lost 2 bases and the J segment 8 bases; nucleotides outside the gene matches: 14. The CDR3 sequence: CASSFGISGQGAAGYTF. In DNA form, the CDR3 reads TGCGCCAGCAGCTTTGGTATCTCCGGACAGGGGGCTGCGGGCTACACCTTC. Variable domain in full (rest from reference TRBV5-1 and TRBJ1-2): KAGVTQTPRYLIKTRGQQVTLSCSPISGHRSVSWYQQTPGQGLQFLFEYFSETQRNKGNFPGRFSGRQFSNSRSEMNVSTLELGDSALYLCASSFGISGQGAAGYTFGSGTRLTVV.

The gene calls are TRBV5-1 and TRBJ2-2; no clear D. The CDR3 runs to 14 residues. V was shortened by 3 bases and J by 7 bases, with 13 bases between the two germline ends. Per germline, CDR1 SGHRS and CDR2 YFSETQ. The CDR3 region has the DNA TGCGCCAGCAGCTCTCCACCTGACCGCGGGGAGCTGTTTTTT. It yields the protein CASSSPPDRGELFF.

The V gene is TRBV5-6, the J gene TRBJ2-5, with 8 positions matching TRBD2. This CDR3 spans 16 amino acids. V dropped 0 bases and J dropped 2; count of bases not matched to a gene: 6. Germline CDR1 reads SGHDT; CDR2 reads YYEEEE. In DNA, the CDR3 is TGTGCCAGCAGCTTGGGACCTCTAGCGGGTCAAGAGACCCAGTACTTC. It codes for CASSLGPLAGQETQYF.

This sequence joins TRBV27 and TRBJ1-1; TRBD1 agrees at 9 bases. This CDR3 region has 14 residues. J was trimmed by 5 bases and V by 5 bases; bases with no gene match: 6. Germline CDR1 reads MNHEY; CDR2 reads SMNVEV (reference sequence). This chain's CDR3 is CASSRGDRVTEAFF. For the CDR3, the DNA is TGTGCCAGCAGTCGCGGGGACAGGGTAACTGAAGCTTTCTTT.

The V and J genes are TRBV7-6 and TRBJ2-5; tentative D call: TRBD2 (5 bases). V was trimmed by 4 bases and J by 4 bases, leaving 13 bases between them. Germline V gene data show CDR1 as SGHVS and CDR2 as FNYEAQ. CDR3 length equals 14 residues. CDR3 loop: CASSSRTFSETQYF. CDR3 nucleotides: TGTGCCAGCAGCTCCCGGACTTTTTCAGAGACCCAGTACTTC.

The CDR3 nucleotides read TGTGCCAGCAGATTGACTAGCGGGGTTACCTACGAGCAGTACTTC. Translating gives CASRLTSGVTYEQYF. This sequence joins TRBV2 and TRBJ2-7; 11 bases match TRBD2. CDR1 and CDR2 from the germline V gene are SNHLY and FYNNEI. The J segment lost 2 bases and the V segment lost 6 bases, leaving 6 bases of the junction unmatched. The CDR3 loop spans 15 amino acids.

This chain joins TRBV6-5 and TRBJ1-2; tentative D call: TRBD1 (5 bases). Looked up from germline, CDR1 is MNHEY and CDR2 is SVGAGI. The CDR3 runs 13 residues. Trimming shortened V by 5 bases and J by 1 base, and 8 bases separated the two germline ends. The CDR3 spells CASSLDSNYGYTF. As DNA, the CDR3 is TGTGCCAGCAGTCTTGACAGTAACTATGGCTACACCTTC.

J is TRBJ2-7 and V is TRBV5-1; 10 nucleotides align to TRBD1. The germline CDR1 and CDR2 sequences are SGHRS and YFSETQ. The V gene end was trimmed by 4 bases and the J gene end by 3 bases; junction bases not matched to a gene: 4. CDR3 length equals 14 residues. CDR3 coding DNA: TGCGCCAGCAGCAAAGACAGGGGGCACTACGAGCAGTACTTC. Protein: CASSKDRGHYEQYF. The full variable domain, with the rest looked up from reference TRBV5-1 and TRBJ2-7, is KAGVTQTPRYLIKTRGQQVTLSCSPISGHRSVSWYQQTPGQGLQFLFEYFSETQRNKGNFPGRFSGRQFSNSRSEMNVSTLELGDSALYLCASSKDRGHYEQYFGPGTRLTVT.

The chain couples TRBV6-4 to TRBJ1-1; 8 nucleotides match TRBD1. V was clipped by 8 bases and J by 0 bases; unmatched bases: 5. The CDR3 length is 14 residues. The germline gives CDR1 MRHNA, CDR2 SNTAGT. CDR3 nucleotide sequence: TGTGCCAGCTCCCCACAGGGGGTGAACACTGAAGCTTTCTTT. Protein: CASSPQGVNTEAFF.

The chain links TRBV15 to TRBJ2-1; perhaps TRBD2 as D (6 bases). V was trimmed by 4 bases and J by 4 bases, leaving 23 bases between them. This CDR3 has 18 amino acids. Looked up from germline, CDR1 is LNHNV and CDR2 is YYDKDF (reference sequence). CDR3 residues: CATSIIGRRIAVYNEQFF. The CDR3 DNA sequence: TGTGCCACCAGCATCATAGGCCGGAGGATAGCGGTTTACAATGAGCAGTTCTTC.

This clone was seen just once. The gene calls are TRBV20-1 and TRBJ1-2, with D tentatively TRBD1 (5 bases). Germline CDR1 reads DFQATT; CDR2 reads SNEGSKA (reference sequence). This CDR3 spans 11 amino acids. The V gene lost 6 bases and the J gene lost 3 bases, with 8 bases spanning the gap. CDR3 sequence (DNA): TGCAGTGCCACGACAGACTATGGCTACACCTTC. Encoded protein: CSATTDYGYTF.

The chain couples TRBV5-1 to TRBJ2-3; possible D gene TRBD1, 6 bases. The V end was cut by 4 bases, the J end by 7 bases, with 13 bases between. In germline, CDR1 is SGHRS, CDR2 YFSETQ. The CDR3 loop spans 13 amino acids. This CDR3 reads CASSLEGENTQYF. The CDR3 coding sequence is TGCGCCAGCAGCCTCGAGGGGGAGAATACGCAGTATTTT.